These 28 T cell receptor beta chains share one sample of origin, sequenced in a study of cytomegalovirus exposure and HLA in healthy donors. Primers for the PCR totalled 60 Vbeta and 13 Jbeta. Measured with immunoSEQ multiplex PCR; TCRdb has only the in-frame clones, and not every one. The table has nearly 110,000 clones, 60% to 85% seen once. The specimen sequenced was PBMCs. These TCRs come from a male donor in good health and CMV-seropositive.

This clone was counted a few times. The J gene is TRBJ2-7, the V gene TRBV9; maybe TRBD1 (5 bases). CDR3 length: 15 amino acids. Germline V lookup: CDR1 SGDLS, CDR2 YYNGEE. The V end lost 4 bases, the J end lost 0 bases, and 14 bases lay between the germline ends. Here the CDR3 DNA reads TGTGCCAGCAGCTTAGACGCAGGGTCCTCCTACGAGCAGTACTTC. Translating it yields CASSLDAGSSYEQYF.

J is TRBJ2-1 and V is TRBV18, with 8 bases fitting TRBD1. In germline, CDR1 is KGHSH, CDR2 LQKENI. This CDR3 contains 15 residues. Trimming at V came to 3 bases and at J to 7 bases, leaving 8 bases not matched to a gene. CDR3 loop: CASSPNGQGVNEQFF. The CDR3 DNA reads TGTGCCAGCTCACCCAATGGACAGGGTGTTAATGAGCAGTTCTTC.

This clone was observed a handful of times. This chain connects TRBV9 to TRBJ2-1; perhaps TRBD1 as D (5 bases). CDR1 and CDR2 from the germline V gene are SGDLS and YYNGEE. The CDR3 consists of 15 residues. V was shortened by 0 bases and J by 0 bases, with 7 bases between the two germline ends. As DNA, the CDR3 is TGTGCCAGCAGCGTAGCGGACAACTCCTACAATGAGCAGTTCTTC. This gives the protein CASSVADNSYNEQFF.

This clone was recorded a few times. This chain uses TRBV5-6 with TRBJ1-4, with a possible D match to TRBD1 (6 bases). Germline V lookup: CDR1 SGHDT, CDR2 YYEEEE. V gave up 1 base and J gave up 8 bases, with 15 bases separating them. The CDR3 is 15 amino acids. Here the CDR3 reads CASSLRQGPGEKLFF. The CDR3, as DNA: TGTGCCAGCAGCTTGCGGCAGGGGCCGGGAGAAAAACTGTTTTTT.

CDR3 sequence: CAWSEGSGQYF. The CDR3 DNA sequence: TGTGCCTGGAGTGAGGGGTCCGGGCAGTACTTC. The chain has TRBV30 and TRBJ2-7; D perhaps matches TRBD1 (5 bases). Trimming took 1 base from V and 9 from J, leaving 10 bases between them. The CDR3 has 11 amino acids. Germline assignment: CDR1 GTSNPN and CDR2 SVGIG (reference sequence). Drawing the rest from reference TRBV30 and TRBJ2-7, the complete variable domain is SQTIHQWPATLVQPVGSPLSLECTVEGTSNPNLYWYRQAAGRGLQLLFYSVGIGQISSEVPQNLSASRPQDRQFILSSKKLLLSDSGFYLCAWSEGSGQYFGPGTRLTVT.

The chain links TRBV4-3 to TRBJ2-1; 7 bases line up with TRBD2. The germline CDR1 and CDR2 sequences are LGHNA and YSLEER. J lost 4 bases, V lost 5 bases, and 11 bases had no gene match. There are 16 residues in the CDR3. The CDR3, as DNA: TGCGCCAGCAGCGGGCGGCGTAGCGGGCAGTACAATGAGCAGTTCTTC. This codes for CASSGRRSGQYNEQFF.

V is TRBV19 and J is TRBJ1-2; TRBD1 agrees at 10 bases. There are 16 residues in the CDR3. Germline CDR1 reads LNHDA; CDR2 reads SQIVND (reference sequence). The V gene end was trimmed by 3 bases and the J gene end by 2 bases; junction bases not matched to a gene: 6. The CDR3 protein is CASSIGTGALNYGYTF. In DNA form, the CDR3 reads TGTGCCAGTAGTATTGGGACAGGGGCCCTCAACTATGGCTACACCTTC.

This clone has only a few counts. V is TRBV29-1 and J is TRBJ2-3; D unresolved. This CDR3 has 14 amino acids. Germline lookup yields CDR1 SQVTM and CDR2 ANQGSEA. V lost 6 bases and J lost 2, with 15 bases in between. The CDR3: CSVLRIAPTDTQYF. CDR3 coding DNA: TGCAGCGTCCTCCGGATAGCCCCCACAGATACGCAGTATTTT.

The J gene is TRBJ2-7, the V gene TRBV2; 9 nucleotides align to TRBD1. The germline gives CDR1 SNHLY, CDR2 FYNNEI. The CDR3 extends over 14 amino acids. J gave up 3 bases and V 4 bases, and 4 bases lay outside the gene matches. The CDR3 is CASSGRTGVYEQYF. CDR3 bases: TGTGCCAGCAGTGGAAGGACAGGGGTCTACGAGCAGTACTTC. The full variable domain, rest sourced from reference TRBV2 and TRBJ2-7, is EPEVTQTPSHQVTQMGQEVILRCVPISNHLYFYWYRQILGQKVEFLVSFYNNEISEKSEIFDDQFSVERPDGSNFTLKIRSTKLEDSAMYFCASSGRTGVYEQYFGPGTRLTVT.

The rearrangement uses TRBV30 and TRBJ2-2; TRBD2 matches 11 bases. This CDR3 has 17 residues. In germline, CDR1 is GTSNPN, CDR2 SVGIG (reference sequence). After removal of 3 bases from V and 3 bases from J, the junction contained 9 bases not matched to a gene. The CDR3 loop is CAWRPSTSGVYTGELFF. The CDR3 DNA follows: TGTGCCTGGAGGCCCTCGACTAGCGGGGTATACACCGGGGAGCTGTTTTTT.

This clone was detected only a few times. V and J are TRBV19 and TRBJ2-1, with 8 bases lining up with TRBD2. This CDR3 contains 17 residues. V dropped 0 bases and J dropped 1; count of bases not matched to a gene: 5. Germline V CDR1 and CDR2: LNHDA, SQIVND (reference sequence). The CDR3 DNA follows: TGTGCCAGTAGTATAGATACGGGAGGGGGGTCCTACAATGAGCAGTTCTTC. The encoded protein is CASSIDTGGGSYNEQFF.

The chain has TRBV7-2 and TRBJ1-5; 9 bases align to TRBD1. The germline V gene has CDR1 SGHTA and CDR2 FQGNSA. The CDR3 has 16 residues. V dropped 5 bases and J dropped 3; count of bases not matched to a gene: 8. This CDR3 reads CASSPARDRVNQPQHF. The CDR3 nucleotides read TGTGCCAGCAGCCCCGCCCGGGACAGGGTCAATCAGCCCCAGCATTTT.

The gene calls are TRBV9 and TRBJ1-3; D unclear. CDR3 length: 14 residues. The germline CDR1 and CDR2 sequences are SGDLS and YYNGEE. Deletions cut 4 bases from V and 8 bases from J, with 16 bases between. CDR3 residues: CASSPPSVVDTIYF. CDR3 coding DNA: TGTGCCAGCAGCCCGCCATCGGTAGTGGACACCATATATTTT.

V gene TRBV10-3 combines with J gene TRBJ2-7; the match to TRBD1 covers 9 bases. V dropped 6 bases and J dropped 2; count of bases not matched to a gene: 2. This CDR3 is built from 13 residues. Germline V gene sequence: CDR1 ENHRY, CDR2 SYGVKD. The CDR3 here is CAIRGQGAYEQYF. CDR3 sequence (DNA): TGTGCCATCAGGGGACAGGGAGCCTACGAGCAGTACTTC.

This chain uses TRBV4-1 with TRBJ1-1; D may be TRBD1 (6 bases). This CDR3 is 15 amino acids long. The V gene lost 3 bases and the J gene lost 7 bases, with 18 bases spanning the gap. Germline V gene sequence: CDR1 MGHRA, CDR2 YSYEKL. CDR3 bases: TGCGCCAGCAGCCACCGCGCGGGGGGGCTGGGTGAAGCTTTCTTT. This sequence encodes CASSHRAGGLGEAFF.

The chain has TRBV30 and TRBJ1-1, with D unclear. The germline CDR1 and CDR2 sequences are GTSNPN and SVGIG (reference sequence). Trimming removed 6 bases at V and 7 bases at J, with 9 bases between. This CDR3 comprises 10 residues. The CDR3 here is CACVRGEAFF. The CDR3 DNA follows: TGTGCCTGTGTGAGAGGTGAAGCTTTCTTT.

The chain combines TRBV5-1 with TRBJ2-7; a possible D gene is TRBD2 (6 bases). The CDR3 is made up of 14 amino acids. In germline, CDR1 is SGHRS, CDR2 YFSETQ. Trimming pared 4 bases from V and 2 bases from J, leaving 13 bases between. CDR3 amino acids: CASSLGGDTYEQYF. The CDR3 DNA reads TGCGCCAGCAGCCTGGGGGGAGACACCTACGAGCAGTACTTC.

The chain uses TRBV5-4 and TRBJ2-1; 10 bases match TRBD2. J was trimmed by 5 bases and V by 1 base; bases with no gene match: 3. This CDR3 region has 15 residues. Germline CDR1 reads SGHNT; CDR2 reads YYREEE (reference sequence). The CDR3 protein is CASSLSGGANNEQFF. In nucleotides, the CDR3 is TGTGCCAGCAGCTTGAGCGGGGGGGCCAACAATGAGCAGTTCTTC. The whole variable domain, filled in from reference TRBV5-4 and TRBJ2-1, reads ETGVTQSPTHLIKTRGQQVTLRCSSQSGHNTVSWYQQALGQGPQFIFQYYREEENGRGNFPPRFSGLQFPNYSSELNVNALELDDSALYLCASSLSGGANNEQFFGPGTRLTVL.

The chain uses TRBV30 and TRBJ1-2, with 11 positions matching TRBD1. The CDR3 extends over 15 amino acids. The germline V gene encodes CDR1 GTSNPN and CDR2 SVGIG (reference sequence). The V and J ends lost 4 bases and 4 bases, in that order; junction bases with no gene match: 8. In DNA form, the CDR3 reads TGTGCCTGGACGGCGGGGACAGGGGGTTTCTATGGCTACACCTTC. It encodes CAWTAGTGGFYGYTF.

The rearrangement links TRBV6-4 to TRBJ1-1, with TRBD1 as a possible D gene (5 bases). The V end lost 4 bases, the J end lost 7 bases, and 19 bases lay between the germline ends. Germline V CDR1 and CDR2: MRHNA, SNTAGT. The CDR3 has 15 amino acids. As DNA, the CDR3 is TGTGCCAGCAGTGTCTCAGTGGGGGGAGTGAGTGAAGCTTTCTTT. This sequence encodes CASSVSVGGVSEAFF.

The rearrangement uses TRBV4-2 and TRBJ1-5; no firm D call. Germline values: CDR1 LGHNA, CDR2 YNFKEQ. The CDR3 totals 13 residues. Trimming shortened V by 1 base and J by 5 bases, and 6 bases separated the two germline ends. CDR3 amino acids: CASSQGVYQPQHF. In DNA, the CDR3 is TGTGCCAGCAGCCAAGGAGTGTATCAGCCCCAGCATTTT.

This rearrangement joins TRBV11-3 to TRBJ2-5; perhaps TRBD1 as D (6 bases). In germline, CDR1 is SGHNT, CDR2 YENEEA. The CDR3 runs to 18 residues. Trimming took off 5 bases at V and 1 base at J, with 23 bases between the two ends. The CDR3 nucleotides are TGTGCCAGCAGCGCCGAATCCCTACAGGGTTGGGGCCAAGAGACCCAGTACTTC. Translating it yields CASSAESLQGWGQETQYF.

The V and J genes are TRBV10-3 and TRBJ1-1; 8 positions match TRBD1. The CDR3 consists of 16 residues. Germline-derived CDR1 and CDR2 are ENHRY and SYGVKD. Trimming took 0 bases from V and 4 from J; bases not matched to a gene: 7. This CDR3 is CAISESTGEGATEAFF. For the CDR3, the DNA is TGTGCCATCAGTGAGTCGACAGGGGAAGGGGCCACTGAAGCTTTCTTT.

This chain joins TRBV7-3 and TRBJ2-3, with D unclear. Germline CDR1 is SGHTA and CDR2 is FQGTGA. The ends were cut back, 5 bases at V and 1 base at J, with 10 bases in the middle. The CDR3 totals 14 residues. This CDR3 reads CASSPRMGTDTQYF. The CDR3 nucleotides read TGTGCCAGCAGCCCGCGAATGGGCACAGATACGCAGTATTTT.

The V call is TRBV5-6, the J call TRBJ1-4; 7 bases map to TRBD1. The germline CDR1 and CDR2 sequences are SGHDT and YYEEEE. The CDR3 covers 16 residues. V trimming: 1 base; J trimming: 8 bases; junction bases outside the gene matches: 11. The CDR3 loop reads CASSLLLETGKEKLFF. CDR3 sequence (DNA): TGTGCCAGCAGCTTGCTTCTAGAGACAGGGAAGGAAAAACTGTTTTTT. The complete variable domain, with remaining parts taken from reference TRBV5-6 and TRBJ1-4, reads DAGVTQSPTHLIKTRGQQVTLRCSPKSGHDTVSWYQQALGQGPQFIFQYYEEEERQRGNFPDRFSGHQFPNYSSELNVNALLLGDSALYLCASSLLLETGKEKLFFGSGTQLSVL.

The chain is built from TRBV5-1 and TRBJ2-7; D possibly corresponds to TRBD2 (7 bases). Germline V gene data show CDR1 as SGHRS and CDR2 as YFSETQ. Trimming stripped 2 bases from V and 8 bases from J, with 20 bases between. This CDR3 has 15 residues. The CDR3: CASSFGPEGGRQQYF. In DNA form, the CDR3 reads TGCGCCAGCAGCTTTGGACCCGAGGGGGGGCGCCAGCAGTACTTC.

Written as DNA, the CDR3 is TGCGCCAGCAGCCAAGCCGGGGAGCAACCCCAGCATTTT. Translating gives CASSQAGEQPQHF. V and J are TRBV4-1 and TRBJ1-5, with D hard to call. V shed 1 base and J shed 10 bases, with 11 bases lying between them. This CDR3 region has 13 residues. Germline V gives CDR1 MGHRA, CDR2 YSYEKL.

The chain recombines TRBV4-1 with TRBJ1-5, with a weak D call TRBD1 (6 bases). CDR1 and CDR2 from the germline V gene are MGHRA and YSYEKL. The CDR3 spans 20 residues. With 1 base removed from V and 0 bases from J, the gap between germline ends came to 22 bases. The DNA for the CDR3 is TGCGCCAGCAGCCAAGTTCTCACAGGGTGGTCCGAATATAGCAATCAGCCCCAGCATTTT. Its protein is CASSQVLTGWSEYSNQPQHF.